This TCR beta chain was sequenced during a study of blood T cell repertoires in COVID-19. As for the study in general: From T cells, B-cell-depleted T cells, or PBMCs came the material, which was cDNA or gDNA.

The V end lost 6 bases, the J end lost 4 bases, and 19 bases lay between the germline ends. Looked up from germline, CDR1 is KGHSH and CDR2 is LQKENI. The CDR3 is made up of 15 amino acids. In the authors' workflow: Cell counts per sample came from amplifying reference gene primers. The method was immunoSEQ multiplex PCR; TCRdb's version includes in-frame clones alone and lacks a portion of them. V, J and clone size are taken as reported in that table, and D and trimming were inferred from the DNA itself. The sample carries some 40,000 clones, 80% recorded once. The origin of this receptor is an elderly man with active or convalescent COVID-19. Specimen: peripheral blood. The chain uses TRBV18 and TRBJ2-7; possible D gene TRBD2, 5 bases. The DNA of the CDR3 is TGTGCCAGCTCGGGAACCGGGGTAATCGAATACGAGCAGTACTTC. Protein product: CASSGTGVIEYEQYF.